The 21 T cell receptor beta chains presented below share a single source sample, sequenced in a study of cytomegalovirus exposure and HLA in healthy donors. The study ran its PCR with 60 Vbeta and 13 Jbeta primers. Using immunoSEQ multiplex PCR, the repertoire was profiled, and TCRdb retains in-frame clones only, with some absent. The sample lists about 170,000 clones, over 65% occurring once. The source material was PBMCs. These receptors came from a man aged 35-49 years in good health and CMV-seropositive.

This clone has only one observation. V usage is TRBV5-6 and J usage is TRBJ1-3; 7 nucleotides agree with TRBD1. This CDR3 has 16 residues. Germline-derived CDR1 and CDR2 are SGHDT and YYEEEE. The V and J ends lost 2 bases and 2 bases, in that order; junction bases with no gene match: 7. CDR3 nucleotides: TGTGCCAGCAGCTTAAGGTTCCAGGGGGCTGGAAACACCATATATTTT. It translates to CASSLRFQGAGNTIYF.

This chain links TRBV30 with TRBJ1-1; D possibly corresponds to TRBD1 (5 bases). V lost 7 bases, J lost 1 base, and 10 bases lay in between. This CDR3 region has 12 residues. CDR1 is GTSNPN and CDR2 is SVGIG in the germline V gene (reference sequence). The CDR3 sequence: CAFDRRNTEAFF. The CDR3 DNA reads TGTGCCTTTGACAGAAGGAACACTGAAGCTTTCTTT.

The rearrangement uses TRBV4-1 and TRBJ1-4, with D perhaps matching TRBD1 (5 bases). The length of the CDR3 is 14 residues. The V end lost 1 base, the J end lost 5 bases, and 8 bases lay between the germline ends. Germline CDR1 MGHRA, CDR2 YSYEKL. CDR3 residues: CASSQVQVNEKLFF. CDR3 bases: TGCGCCAGCAGCCAAGTACAGGTGAATGAAAAACTGTTTTTT.

The gene calls are TRBV27 and TRBJ1-4; tentatively, D is TRBD1 (6 bases). Per germline, CDR1 MNHEY and CDR2 SMNVEV (reference sequence). Trimming cost V 6 bases and J 6 bases, with 17 bases left between them. This CDR3 is built from 15 residues. This chain's CDR3 is CASSQGRSRDEKLFF. For the CDR3, the DNA is TGTGCCAGCAGCCAGGGGAGAAGCAGAGATGAAAAACTGTTTTTT.

This clone showed up just a few times. The chain carries TRBV9 and TRBJ1-2; 8 nucleotides agree with TRBD1. The germline V gene encodes CDR1 SGDLS and CDR2 YYNGEE. The ends lost 3 bases at V and 8 bases at J; junction bases unmatched: 6. The CDR3 extends over 13 amino acids. CDR3 sequence: CASSGRTGYGYTF. As DNA, the CDR3 is TGTGCCAGCAGCGGACGGACAGGGTACGGCTACACCTTC. Full variable domain (rest looked up from reference TRBV9 and TRBJ1-2): DSGVTQTPKHLITATGQRVTLRCSPRSGDLSVYWYQQSLDQGLQFLIQYYNGEERAKGNILERFSAQQFPDLHSELNLSSLELGDSALYFCASSGRTGYGYTFGSGTRLTVV.

This chain joins TRBV25-1 and TRBJ2-3, with D perhaps TRBD2 (7 bases). V was shortened by 4 bases and J by 5 bases, with 19 bases between the two germline ends. CDR3 length equals 16 residues. CDR1 is MGHDK, CDR2 SYGVNS, per germline. CDR3 sequence (DNA): TGTGCCAGCAGTGCCCTAGGGGGGGCAGCGTTAGATACGCAGTATTTT. As protein: CASSALGGAALDTQYF. Full variable domain (outside the CDR3, taken from reference TRBV25-1 and TRBJ2-3): EADIYQTPRYLVIGTGKKITLECSQTMGHDKMYWYQQDPGMELHLIHYSYGVNSTEKGDLSSESTVSRIRTEHFPLTLESARPSHTSQYLCASSALGGAALDTQYFGPGTRLTVL.

The chain carries TRBV7-2 and TRBJ1-3; perhaps TRBD1 as D (6 bases). The V gene's germline CDR1 is SGHTA and CDR2 FQGNSA. V was pared by 5 bases and J by 4 bases, with 18 bases between. CDR3 length equals 16 residues. The CDR3 sequence is CASSLRTAGEGNTIYF. The DNA for the CDR3 is TGTGCCAGCAGCCTCCGGACAGCCGGAGAGGGAAACACCATATATTTT.

The chain recombines TRBV7-9 with TRBJ2-7; weak D call: TRBD1 (6 bases). V lost 1 base and J lost 0, with 10 bases in between. This CDR3 comprises 15 residues. Germline-derived CDR1 and CDR2 are SEHNR and FQNEAQ (reference sequence). The CDR3 loop reads CASSLVQGSSYEQYF. The CDR3 coding sequence is TGTGCCAGCAGCTTAGTACAGGGCAGCTCCTACGAGCAGTACTTC.

The V gene is TRBV12-5, the J gene TRBJ2-1; D perhaps matches TRBD1 (6 bases). Trimming left V 1 base short and J 9 bases short, with 10 bases between. The CDR3 is 13 amino acids. Germline V gene lookup returns CDR1 LGHNT and CDR2 FRNRAP. The CDR3 DNA reads as TGTGCTAGTGGTTTGGGCAGGGGATTTGAGCAGTTCTTC. This codes for CASGLGRGFEQFF.

The chain uses TRBV2 and TRBJ2-1; 10 nucleotides line up with TRBD2. Germline V gene lookup returns CDR1 SNHLY and CDR2 FYNNEI. Unmatched junction bases numbered 6, after V lost 5 bases and J lost 5 bases. CDR3 size: 15 residues. The DNA for the CDR3 is TGTGCCAGCAGTTCCGGGACTAGCGTTCACAATGAGCAGTTCTTC. Amino acids: CASSSGTSVHNEQFF.

The genes are TRBV6-6 and TRBJ1-2, with TRBD1 matching 9 bases. The CDR3 is 13 residues long. V gave up 4 bases and J gave up 8 bases; unmatched junction bases: 5. The germline CDR1 and CDR2 sequences are MNHNY and SVGAGI (reference sequence). CDR3 coding DNA: TGTGCCAGCAGTTTACAGGGGGCAAAAGGCTACACCTTC. Residues: CASSLQGAKGYTF.

With respect to this clone: Other DNA sequences within the sample encode an identical CDR3. The V gene is TRBV9, the J gene TRBJ1-2; 7 bases line up with TRBD1. V was clipped by 4 bases and J by 1 base; unmatched bases: 4. The CDR3 is 14 amino acids. The germline CDR1 and CDR2 sequences are SGDLS and YYNGEE. CDR3 region: CASSPWDSNYGYTF. The CDR3 DNA reads as TGTGCCAGCAGCCCCTGGGACAGTAACTATGGCTACACCTTC.

The V gene is TRBV7-8, the J gene TRBJ2-5; the match to TRBD1 covers 8 bases. The J call may be in error: the DNA end matches TRBJ2-7 better. The germline gives CDR1 SGHVS, CDR2 FQNEAQ. The CDR3 length is 13 residues. CDR3: CASSARTGSEQYF. CDR3 bases: TGTGCCAGCAGCGCCAGGACAGGGAGCGAGCAGTACTTC.

The CDR3 loop is CASSRSGTGSTGELFF. The CDR3 DNA reads as TGTGCCAGTAGTCGCTCCGGGACAGGGTCCACCGGGGAGCTGTTTTTT. The chain carries TRBV19 and TRBJ2-2; 9 positions match TRBD1. The CDR3 covers 16 residues. V was pared by 5 bases and J by 4 bases, with 8 bases of the junction left unmatched. Germline CDR1 LNHDA, CDR2 SQIVND (reference sequence). Complete variable domain (other parts from reference TRBV19 and TRBJ2-2): DGGITQSPKYLFRKEGQNVTLSCEQNLNHDAMYWYRQDPGQGLRLIYYSQIVNDFQKGDIAEGYSVSREKKESFPLTVTSAQKNPTAFYLCASSRSGTGSTGELFFGEGSRLTVL.

The CDR3 sequence is CASGLFTGLDKNIQYF. In nucleotides, the CDR3 is TGTGCTAGTGGTTTATTTACAGGGCTAGACAAAAACATTCAGTACTTC. The gene calls are TRBV12-5 and TRBJ2-4; tentatively, D is TRBD1 (6 bases). Germline V gene sequence: CDR1 LGHNT, CDR2 FRNRAP. V was trimmed by 3 bases and J by 3 bases, leaving 15 bases between them. The CDR3 is made up of 16 amino acids.

The V and J genes are TRBV19 and TRBJ1-2; 8 positions agree with TRBD1. The CDR3 runs 13 residues. Germline-derived CDR1 and CDR2 are LNHDA and SQIVND (reference sequence). V trimming: 3 bases; J trimming: 6 bases; junction bases outside the gene matches: 3. The CDR3 nucleotides read TGTGCCAGTAGTATGACAGGGGCGGATGGCTACACCTTC. This codes for CASSMTGADGYTF. The full variable domain, rest sourced from reference TRBV19 and TRBJ1-2, is DGGITQSPKYLFRKEGQNVTLSCEQNLNHDAMYWYRQDPGQGLRLIYYSQIVNDFQKGDIAEGYSVSREKKESFPLTVTSAQKNPTAFYLCASSMTGADGYTFGSGTRLTVV.

This chain uses TRBV7-3 with TRBJ1-1; TRBD1 matches 7 bases. V lost 5 bases to trimming and J lost 10 bases; unmatched junction nucleotides: 10. Germline V gene data show CDR1 as SGHTA and CDR2 as FQGTGA. The CDR3 has 13 residues. The CDR3 nucleotides are TGTGCCAGCAGCCCCGGGACAGCACAGAGAGCTTTCTTT. Translated, it gives CASSPGTAQRAFF.

This clone was seen only a few times. J is TRBJ2-7 and V is TRBV16, with D tentatively TRBD2 (6 bases). The V gene's germline CDR1 is KGHSY and CDR2 FQNENV. There are 13 residues in the CDR3. V lost 4 bases and J lost 6, with 13 bases in between. The CDR3 DNA reads TGTGCCAGCAGCCTCGGGACTCATAGCGAGCAGTACTTC. Translated: CASSLGTHSEQYF.

J is TRBJ2-5 and V is TRBV5-4; D may be TRBD2 (5 bases). CDR3 length: 15 residues. The germline V gene has CDR1 SGHNT and CDR2 YYREEE (reference sequence). Trimming pared 0 bases from V and 0 bases from J, leaving 9 bases between. The CDR3 loop is CASSLVASHQETQYF. Here the CDR3 DNA reads TGTGCCAGCAGCTTGGTGGCTAGCCACCAAGAGACCCAGTACTTC.

This clone was counted between two and nine times. V gene TRBV4-2 combines with J gene TRBJ2-2; TRBD2 matches at 7 bases. Germline V gene lookup returns CDR1 LGHNA and CDR2 YNFKEQ. This CDR3 contains 15 residues. V lost 0 bases and J lost 7; bases outside the gene matches: 5. CDR3 residues: CASSQEGTGGGELFF. In DNA, the CDR3 is TGTGCCAGCAGCCAAGAAGGGACGGGAGGCGGGGAGCTGTTTTTT.

CDR3 region: CASRPPGQPNTEAFF. CDR3 coding DNA: TGCGCCAGCAGGCCTCCGGGACAGCCGAACACTGAAGCTTTCTTT. V gene TRBV5-1 combines with J gene TRBJ1-1; 7 bases are a match to TRBD1. Germline V gene data show CDR1 as SGHRS and CDR2 as YFSETQ. The CDR3 sequence is 15 residues long. The V segment lost 5 bases and the J segment 1 base; nucleotides outside the gene matches: 8.